One sample yielded the 24 T cell receptor beta chains listed below, sequenced in a study of memory CD4+ T cells and cytomegalovirus serostatus (dated by TCRdb to about 2019). The library was made by the immunoSEQ multiplex PCR assay. As stored in TCRdb, this immuneACCESS dataset retains in-frame rearrangements with V and J assigned. A fraction of the clones does not appear; measured against another copy, unresolved V genes explain less than half of the discrepancy, and the remainder lacks a known reason. For this sample there are around 41,000 clones; 75% to 85% appear just once. In total, the top ten clones hold under 6.5% of the sample. A FACSAria II was used to sort memory CD4+ T cells, defined as single viable CD3+CD4+CD8-CD45RO+ cells. The sample taken for sequencing was memory CD4+ T cells from blood. The receptors stem from an adult in good health and CMV-seronegative.

This rearrangement joins TRBV28 to TRBJ1-2, with TRBD1 as a possible D gene (5 bases). Looked up from germline, CDR1 is MDHEN and CDR2 is SYDVKM. The V end lost 1 base, the J end lost 4 bases, and 10 bases lay between the germline ends. The CDR3 covers 14 residues. The CDR3 reads CASSLSEGLYGYTF. DNA of the CDR3: TGTGCCAGCAGTTTATCGGAGGGGCTCTATGGCTACACCTTC.

This clone was picked up a small number of times. The chain carries TRBV30 and TRBJ2-1, with 7 bases that match TRBD1. Trimming took 2 bases from V and 3 from J; bases not matched to a gene: 10. CDR3 length: 16 residues. From germline, CDR1 is GTSNPN and CDR2 SVGIG (reference sequence). The CDR3 sequence: CAWSSVPGGIYNEQFF. CDR3 in DNA: TGTGCCTGGAGTAGTGTCCCAGGGGGAATCTACAATGAGCAGTTCTTC.

The chain uses TRBV10-3 and TRBJ1-1; no clear D. V shed 3 bases and J shed 9 bases, with 8 bases lying between them. Germline V lookup: CDR1 ENHRY, CDR2 SYGVKD. The CDR3 consists of 11 residues. CDR3 sequence reads: CAISDLDKAFF. The DNA for the CDR3 is TGTGCCATCAGTGATTTAGACAAAGCTTTCTTT.

The V and J genes are TRBV15 and TRBJ1-4; D might be TRBD1 (6 bases). CDR1 and CDR2 from the germline V gene are LNHNV and YYDKDF (reference sequence). Trimming stripped 9 bases from V and 1 base from J, with 9 bases between. CDR3 length: 13 residues. CDR3 in DNA: TGTGCCACGACCAGGGGAACTAATGAAAAACTGTTTTTT. Encoded protein: CATTRGTNEKLFF. The variable domain in full, with the rest retrieved from reference TRBV15 and TRBJ1-4, is DAMVIQNPRYQVTQFGKPVTLSCSQTLNHNVMYWYQQKSSQAPKLLFHYYDKDFNNEADTPDNFQSRRPNTSFCFLDIRSPGLGDTAMYLCATTRGTNEKLFFGSGTQLSVL.

The rearrangement links TRBV5-6 to TRBJ2-7; 7 positions match TRBD1. The CDR3 loop spans 16 amino acids. Germline-derived CDR1 and CDR2 are SGHDT and YYEEEE. Trimming took 1 base from V and 4 from J; bases not matched to a gene: 11. The CDR3 DNA is TGTGCCAGCAGCTTGCCCCCAGACAGGGTAAGGTACGAGCAGTACTTC. It encodes CASSLPPDRVRYEQYF.

This clone was seen once. This chain uses TRBV7-9 with TRBJ2-1; D might be TRBD1 or TRBD2, each matching 6 bases. This CDR3 is 17 amino acids long. V shed 1 base and J shed 5 bases, with 18 bases lying between them. Per germline, CDR1 SEHNR and CDR2 FQNEAQ (reference sequence). The CDR3 bases are TGTGCCAGCAGCTTAGTTATAGGGAGTGGGGGGCACAATGAGCAGTTCTTC. This sequence encodes CASSLVIGSGGHNEQFF.

This clone came up once. This chain uses TRBV15 with TRBJ2-2, with D maybe TRBD1 (6 bases). There are 14 residues in the CDR3. Looked up from germline, CDR1 is LNHNV and CDR2 is YYDKDF (reference sequence). The V gene lost 6 bases and the J gene lost 1 base, with 9 bases spanning the gap. The CDR3 loop is CATRKGQNTGELFF. In DNA, the CDR3 is TGTGCCACCAGGAAGGGACAGAACACCGGGGAGCTGTTTTTT. Drawing the rest from reference TRBV15 and TRBJ2-2, the complete variable domain is DAMVIQNPRYQVTQFGKPVTLSCSQTLNHNVMYWYQQKSSQAPKLLFHYYDKDFNNEADTPDNFQSRRPNTSFCFLDIRSPGLGDTAMYLCATRKGQNTGELFFGEGSRLTVL.

This clone was counted once. The chain carries TRBV5-8 and TRBJ2-3; 9 bases fit TRBD2. CDR3 length: 15 amino acids. Germline loops: CDR1 SGHTS, CDR2 YDEGEE. V was pared by 4 bases and J by 4 bases, with 7 bases of the junction left unmatched. As DNA, the CDR3 is TGTGCCAGCAGCCTATTACTAGCGGGCCCAGATACGCAGTATTTT. Amino acids: CASSLLLAGPDTQYF.

This chain uses TRBV5-6 with TRBJ1-3; the D is unclear. Germline assignment: CDR1 SGHDT and CDR2 YYEEEE. With 4 bases removed from V and 0 bases from J, the gap between germline ends came to 17 bases. This CDR3 region has 17 residues. As DNA, the CDR3 is TGTGCCAGCAGCCTAAAAGAAGGATCTTACTCTGGAAACACCATATATTTT. This codes for CASSLKEGSYSGNTIYF.

The V and J genes are TRBV11-2 and TRBJ1-1; D unclear. Germline V gene data show CDR1 as SGHAT and CDR2 as FQNNGV. Trimming left V 0 bases short and J 6 bases short, with 11 bases between. CDR3 size: 14 residues. In DNA form, the CDR3 reads TGTGCCAGCAGCTTAGAGCCTGGACTTGCTGAAGCTTTCTTT. This codes for CASSLEPGLAEAFF.

The gene calls are TRBV7-2 and TRBJ2-7; TRBD2 is a possible D gene (5 bases). Per the germline V gene, CDR1 is SGHTA and CDR2 is FQGNSA. The germline V and J ends were trimmed by 2 bases and 7 bases, with 12 bases remaining between them. CDR3 length: 13 residues. The CDR3 protein is CASSLSLRGEQYF. DNA of the CDR3: TGTGCCAGCAGCTTATCCCTCCGCGGGGAGCAGTACTTC.

This clone was picked up a small number of times. The V and J genes are TRBV6-5 and TRBJ1-2, with D perhaps TRBD1 (6 bases). V lost 5 bases to trimming and J lost 2 bases, with 15 bases between them. The CDR3 spans 15 residues. CDR1 is MNHEY, CDR2 SVGAGI, per germline. CDR3 sequence: CASSRSGQGNYGYTF. The CDR3 nucleotides read TGTGCCAGCAGTCGATCAGGGCAGGGGAACTATGGCTACACCTTC.

V is TRBV19 and J is TRBJ2-6, with D uncertain. V was trimmed by 5 bases and J by 0 bases, leaving 8 bases between them. The germline CDR1 and CDR2 sequences are LNHDA and SQIVND (reference sequence). The CDR3 covers 15 residues. The CDR3 DNA is TGTGCCAGTAGTCCACAATTCTCTGGGGCCAACGTCCTGACTTTC. It specifies CASSPQFSGANVLTF.

V usage is TRBV5-1 and J usage is TRBJ2-3; possibly TRBD2 for D (6 bases). The CDR3 is made up of 14 amino acids. The germline V and J ends were trimmed by 4 bases and 1 base, with 10 bases remaining between them. Germline V gives CDR1 SGHRS, CDR2 YFSETQ. The CDR3 reads CASSRGGGTDTQYF. CDR3 coding DNA: TGCGCCAGCAGCCGCGGCGGGGGCACAGATACGCAGTATTTT.

This clone came up a few times. The V call is TRBV30, the J call TRBJ2-3, with 12 nucleotides matching TRBD2. V was clipped by 0 bases and J by 9 bases; unmatched bases: 1. The CDR3 spans 13 residues. CDR1 and CDR2 (germline): GTSNPN, SVGIG (reference sequence). The CDR3 loop reads CAWSVTSGRTQYF. In nucleotides, the CDR3 is TGTGCCTGGAGTGTGACTAGCGGGAGAACGCAGTATTTT.

The CDR3 nucleotides are TGTGCCAGCAGCTTAGTGGTGGAACCCAAAGAGACCCAGTACTTC. This sequence encodes CASSLVVEPKETQYF. The chain links TRBV7-2 to TRBJ2-5, with D unclear. The CDR3 spans 15 residues. CDR1 and CDR2 (germline): SGHTA, FQGNSA. Trimming took off 1 base at V and 3 bases at J, with 12 bases between the two ends.

The table lists this clone with a count of one. The chain combines TRBV19 with TRBJ2-2, with TRBD2 as a possible D gene (6 bases). There are 15 residues in the CDR3. Germline-derived CDR1 and CDR2 are LNHDA and SQIVND (reference sequence). Trimming took off 5 bases at V and 6 bases at J, with 16 bases between the two ends. In nucleotides, the CDR3 is TGTGCCAGTAGTCTGGGGGGAGGCAGGTCCGGGGAGCTGTTTTTT. Translation: CASSLGGGRSGELFF.

The V gene is TRBV19, the J gene TRBJ1-6; 9 bases are shared with TRBD1. Germline lookup yields CDR1 LNHDA and CDR2 SQIVND (reference sequence). With 6 bases clipped from V and 11 bases from J, the junction kept 8 bases outside the gene matches. The CDR3 is 14 residues long. In DNA form, the CDR3 reads TGTGCCAGTAGCCTCGGACAGGGGATCGCACCCCTCCACTTT. Its protein is CASSLGQGIAPLHF.

V is TRBV19 and J is TRBJ2-1; 9 bases agree with TRBD2. V shed 3 bases and J 8 bases; nucleotides not matched to a gene: 11. The V gene's germline CDR1 is LNHDA and CDR2 SQIVND (reference sequence). The CDR3 runs to 16 residues. CDR3 nucleotides: TGTGCCAGTAGTATCGTCCGCGGGAGGGCTAGAGATGAGCAGTTCTTC. Translating it yields CASSIVRGRARDEQFF. Full variable domain (rest looked up from reference TRBV19 and TRBJ2-1): DGGITQSPKYLFRKEGQNVTLSCEQNLNHDAMYWYRQDPGQGLRLIYYSQIVNDFQKGDIAEGYSVSREKKESFPLTVTSAQKNPTAFYLCASSIVRGRARDEQFFGPGTRLTVL.

The V and J genes are TRBV5-1 and TRBJ2-1; D ambiguous. Looked up from germline, CDR1 is SGHRS and CDR2 is YFSETQ. The V gene lost 7 bases and the J gene lost 5 bases, with 13 bases spanning the gap. This CDR3 has 13 residues. The CDR3 loop reads CASGIAVNNEQFF. The CDR3 DNA follows: TGCGCCAGCGGAATAGCAGTGAACAATGAGCAGTTCTTC.

V is TRBV2 and J is TRBJ2-1; 7 bases match TRBD2. J lost 4 bases, V lost 7 bases, and 10 bases had no gene match. From germline, CDR1 is SNHLY and CDR2 FYNNEI. CDR3 length: 15 residues. The CDR3 sequence: CASIFGLGVYNEQFF. CDR3 coding DNA: TGTGCCAGCATTTTCGGACTAGGGGTTTACAATGAGCAGTTCTTC.

The V call is TRBV10-2, the J call TRBJ2-1; maybe TRBD2 (5 bases). Germline-derived CDR1 and CDR2 are WSHSY and SAAADI. The CDR3 runs to 13 residues. V was shortened by 4 bases and J by 7 bases, with 11 bases between the two germline ends. CDR3 sequence (DNA): TGCGCCAGCAGTGGATTACTAGGGAATGAGCAGTTCTTC. Translating gives CASSGLLGNEQFF.

The rearrangement joins TRBV5-1 to TRBJ2-5, with D tentatively TRBD1 or TRBD2 (5 bases each). Deletions cut 1 base from V and 3 bases from J, with 13 bases between. The CDR3 runs to 15 residues. Germline V lookup: CDR1 SGHRS, CDR2 YFSETQ. CDR3 in amino acids: CASSLIGTSEETQYF. For the CDR3, the DNA is TGCGCCAGCAGCTTGATAGGGACGTCTGAAGAGACCCAGTACTTC.

A few counts support this clone. As DNA, the CDR3 is TGTGCCAGTAGGCCGGGCCTCCGACATGAGCAGTTCTTC. Its protein product is CASRPGLRHEQFF. V usage is TRBV7-8 and J usage is TRBJ2-1; no firm D call. V lost 9 bases and J 8 bases, leaving 17 bases between the germline ends. From germline, CDR1 is SGHVS and CDR2 FQNEAQ. This CDR3 spans 13 amino acids.